Shown below are 15 T cell receptor beta chains from a single sample sequenced in a study of cytomegalovirus exposure and HLA in healthy donors. Researchers ran the PCR with 60 Vbeta and 13 Jbeta primers. Here immunoSEQ multiplex PCR was the method, and the copy in TCRdb shows in-frame clones only, minus some. Its table lists 200,000 or so clones. Material: PBMCs. These receptors were collected from a boy younger than 18 in good health and CMV-seronegative.

The chain couples TRBV7-3 to TRBJ2-7, with TRBD1 matching over 7 bases. The CDR3 is 14 residues long. CDR1 and CDR2 from the germline V gene are SGHTA and FQGTGA. V dropped 3 bases and J dropped 2; count of bases not matched to a gene: 4. This chain's CDR3 is CASSFRQGPYEQYF. Written as DNA, the CDR3 is TGTGCCAGCAGCTTCAGACAGGGTCCCTACGAGCAGTACTTC.

The chain couples TRBV5-1 to TRBJ1-3; 7 nucleotides align to TRBD1. J was trimmed by 3 bases and V by 4 bases; bases with no gene match: 4. Germline V lookup: CDR1 SGHRS, CDR2 YFSETQ. The CDR3 is made up of 14 amino acids. DNA of the CDR3: TGCGCCAGCAGCCAGACAGGGAGTGGAAACACCATATATTTT. The encoded protein is CASSQTGSGNTIYF. Using reference TRBV5-1 and TRBJ1-3 for the parts outside the CDR3, the full variable domain is KAGVTQTPRYLIKTRGQQVTLSCSPISGHRSVSWYQQTPGQGLQFLFEYFSETQRNKGNFPGRFSGRQFSNSRSEMNVSTLELGDSALYLCASSQTGSGNTIYFGEGSWLTVV.

This rearrangement joins TRBV13 to TRBJ2-7, with TRBD1 identical over 8 bases. Trimming took 4 bases from V and 3 from J; bases not matched to a gene: 5. Germline CDR1 and CDR2: PRHDT and FYEKMQ (reference sequence). The CDR3 runs to 14 residues. This CDR3 is CASSWTGPGYEQYF. CDR3 in DNA: TGTGCCAGCAGCTGGACAGGGCCTGGCTACGAGCAGTACTTC.

The genes are TRBV7-6 and TRBJ1-3; 7 positions agree with TRBD1. Trimming removed 2 bases from V and 1 base from J; junction bases left unmatched: 11. CDR3 length: 18 amino acids. Germline V lookup: CDR1 SGHVS, CDR2 FNYEAQ. The DNA for the CDR3 is TGTGCCAGCAGCTTAACGACTCCCACCAGGGGGTCTGGAAACACCATATATTTT. As protein: CASSLTTPTRGSGNTIYF.

Comments on this clone: Other DNA sequences in this specimen translate into the identical CDR3. The chain is built from TRBV30 and TRBJ2-3, with D tentatively TRBD1 (5 bases). Per germline, CDR1 GTSNPN and CDR2 SVGIG (reference sequence). CDR3 size: 14 residues. V gave up 0 bases and J gave up 2 bases, with 9 bases separating them. CDR3 region: CAWSVSGATDTQYF. The CDR3, as DNA: TGTGCCTGGAGTGTCAGTGGGGCCACAGATACGCAGTATTTT.

The chain joins TRBV5-1 to TRBJ2-7, with 7 nucleotides matching TRBD1. V lost 0 bases and J lost 6; bases outside the gene matches: 9. CDR1 SGHRS and CDR2 YFSETQ come from the germline V gene. There are 15 residues in the CDR3. The CDR3 spells CASSLADRVVGEQYF. CDR3 DNA: TGCGCCAGCAGCTTGGCCGACAGGGTGGTTGGCGAGCAGTACTTC.

The chain has TRBV6-6 and TRBJ2-5; D perhaps matches TRBD1 (5 bases). The DNA matches TRBJ2-7 better at its end, which makes the J call doubtful. CDR1 is MNHNY and CDR2 is SVGAGI in the germline V gene (reference sequence). CDR3 length: 12 amino acids. CDR3 residues: CASSKTGNEQYF. The CDR3 DNA reads TGTGCCAGCAGTAAAACAGGAAACGAGCAGTACTTC.

The chain recombines TRBV11-2 with TRBJ2-3; D not certain. Germline V gene sequence: CDR1 SGHAT, CDR2 FQNNGV. CDR3 length: 13 amino acids. V was shortened by 1 base and J by 3 bases, with 5 bases between the two germline ends. In nucleotides, the CDR3 is TGTGCCAGCAGCTTAGGCCGGACAGATACGCAGTATTTT. Encoded protein: CASSLGRTDTQYF.

The CDR3 DNA reads TGTGCCAGCAGCTCCCGGGACAGGGGACCCGGGGAGCTGTTTTTT. It is translated as CASSSRDRGPGELFF. V is TRBV5-4 and J is TRBJ2-2, with TRBD1 identical over 10 bases. The CDR3 runs to 15 residues. Germline V gene sequence: CDR1 SGHNT, CDR2 YYREEE (reference sequence). J was trimmed by 6 bases and V by 3 bases; bases with no gene match: 5.

This chain uses TRBV5-1 with TRBJ2-3, with 12 bases fitting TRBD2. The CDR3 extends over 18 amino acids. V gave up 4 bases and J gave up 1 base; unmatched junction bases: 10. Germline-derived CDR1 and CDR2 are SGHRS and YFSETQ. CDR3 loop: CASSIGTSGPWGTDTQYF. CDR3 nucleotide sequence: TGCGCCAGCAGCATTGGGACTAGCGGGCCGTGGGGCACAGATACGCAGTATTTT.

The chain carries TRBV27 and TRBJ2-7; 7 nucleotides agree with TRBD1. With 9 bases clipped from V and 6 bases from J, the junction kept 11 bases outside the gene matches. There are 13 residues in the CDR3. Germline CDR1 reads MNHEY; CDR2 reads SMNVEV (reference sequence). In DNA, the CDR3 is TGTGCCAGTATTCCACAGGGGAAGTCCGAGCAGTACTTC. This sequence encodes CASIPQGKSEQYF.

The rearrangement links TRBV6-1 to TRBJ2-3; TRBD2 aligns across 12 bases. The CDR3 runs 15 residues. Looked up from germline, CDR1 is MNHNS and CDR2 is SASEGT. Losses at the gene ends were 4 bases for V and 1 base for J; bases not matched to a gene: 0. CDR3: CASSGLAGGTDTQYF. The CDR3 coding sequence is TGTGCCAGCAGTGGACTAGCGGGGGGCACAGATACGCAGTATTTT.

V and J are TRBV19 and TRBJ2-1; 12 bases fit TRBD2. V lost 3 bases and J lost 4; bases outside the gene matches: 10. CDR3 length equals 18 residues. Germline V gene sequence: CDR1 LNHDA, CDR2 SQIVND (reference sequence). CDR3 in DNA: TGTGCCAGTAGTATTTTCTTCTCTAGCGGGGGGGCATACAATGAGCAGTTCTTC. This sequence encodes CASSIFFSSGGAYNEQFF.

V usage is TRBV30 and J usage is TRBJ2-1; TRBD2 matches 8 bases. Trimming at V came to 0 bases and at J to 2 bases, leaving 9 bases not matched to a gene. CDR1 is GTSNPN and CDR2 is SVGIG in the germline V gene (reference sequence). This CDR3 region has 17 residues. CDR3 protein: CAWSVYRGGGTYNEQFF. CDR3 DNA sequence: TGTGCCTGGAGTGTCTACCGGGGGGGCGGGACCTACAATGAGCAGTTCTTC.

The chain recombines TRBV11-2 with TRBJ1-4, with D perhaps matching TRBD1 (5 bases). Trimming left V 0 bases short and J 4 bases short, with 12 bases between. The CDR3 contains 16 residues. Looked up from germline, CDR1 is SGHAT and CDR2 is FQNNGV. The CDR3 reads CASSLDLGGGNEKLFF. CDR3 DNA sequence: TGTGCCAGCAGCTTAGATCTGGGGGGTGGTAATGAAAAACTGTTTTTT.